This T cell receptor (beta chain) was identified during a study of memory CD4+ T cells and cytomegalovirus serostatus. Single viable CD3+CD4+CD8-CD45RO+ cells were sorted as the memory CD4+ T cells. This clone was seen only a few times. This CDR3 comprises 14 residues. V gave up 8 bases and J gave up 0 bases, with 12 bases separating them. CDR1 is SGHRS, CDR2 YFSETQ, per germline. Method: immunoSEQ multiplex PCR; TCRdb's copy keeps in-frame clones and lacks some. The table records 40,000 to 60,000 clones, just under 80% of them present only once. This clonotype was obtained from an adult in good health and CMV-seronegative. The sequencing input was memory CD4+ T cells from blood. This sequence joins TRBV5-1 and TRBJ2-1; TRBD2 is a possible D gene (6 bases). CDR3 sequence reads: CASNPGDSYNEQFF. DNA for the CDR3: TGCGCCAGTAACCCGGGGGACTCCTACAATGAGCAGTTCTTC.